This TCR beta chain derives from a study of graft-versus-host responses after intestinal transplantation (TCRdb year 2021). About the study as a whole: Recipients received multivisceral, liver-intestinal, or isolated intestinal transplants. All recipients received anti-thymocyte globulin induction followed by maintenance tacrolimus and steroids for approximately 3 years. After intestinal transplantation, graft-versus-host and host-versus-graft alloreactive T cell clones were followed in the graft, circulation and bone marrow using bulk TCR-beta CDR3 sequencing. To identify alloreactive clones, pre-transplant mixed lymphocyte reaction products were sequenced and compared with unstimulated pre-transplant donor and recipient T cells. The cohort enrolled 24 intestinal transplant recipients, one of whom was a retransplant, and a few patients without pretransplant specimens were excluded. A peak of at least 4% donor T cells among recipient peripheral blood mononuclear cells was the definition used for donor T cell macrochimerism. Samples from three later patients were sequenced in-house on an Illumina MiSeq with MiXCR processing rather than by the commercial service.

Overall results and qualifications from the work: GvH clones turned up in recipient bone marrow, with some appearing earlier in ileal mucosa or blood, a pattern consistent with an intestinal mucosal origin. High GvH to HvG T cell clonal ratios were observed in the allografts of patients with donor T cell macrochimerism. The conclusions were limited by the relatively low number and heterogeneity of the intestinal transplant patients. Early after transplant, declines in HvG clones were associated with peak levels of circulating GvH clones.

Blood samples were collected up to 4 times in the first month after transplant and then at least monthly when available. Library prep was done by the immunoSEQ multiplex PCR assay. High-throughput TCR-beta CDR3 sequencing of genomic DNA from most patients was performed by Adaptive Biotechnologies. The paper's processing steps were these. TCR sequencing data were retrieved from Adaptive's ImmunoSEQ software for 15 to 20 patients, whereas a few other patients were processed with MiXCR and VDJtools. CDR3 nucleotide sequences shared by donor and recipient were removed because the origin of these sequences could not be assigned. At least 2-fold expansion over unstimulated cells and a minimum CFSE-low frequency of 0.002% (template counts) or 0.001% (read counts) were required for clones to be classified as alloreactive. A clone was considered mappable if detected in the sequenced pre-transplant spleen, lymph node, or MLR CFSE-low populations of the donor or recipient. Cumulative frequency of alloreactive clones was calculated as a percentage of all sequences weighted by copy number. TCRdb's version of the immuneACCESS table is confined to in-frame rearrangements and falls short of the full clone set. An unresolved V gene accounts for under half of the shortfall where checked; the remainder is of unknown origin. V and J calls and clone size are those listed in that table; D and trimming were worked out from the DNA. The sample profile shows approximately 100,000 clones; roughly 86% of them were found once. Of the sample, 1.4% is held by the ten largest clones.

About this clone itself: Its antigen is unknown. No much larger clonotype is one base removed from it; base qualities were not supplied.

The CDR3 numbers 14 residues from cysteine through phenylalanine. Left in the record is the CDR3 DNA by itself, 42 bases read in frame from the first base. CDR1 and CDR2 are drawn from the germline V gene: KGHSH, LQKENI. For this chain, trimming is 3 bases at the V end and 4 bases at the J end, and the number of junction bases without a gene match is 5. This receptor was obtained from a human patient who received an intestinal transplant, so some T cells may come from the graft donor. The material was PBMCs, obtained 255 days after intestinal transplant. The receptor chain draws on TRBV18 and TRBJ1-2; TRBD1 fits 7 bases in the junction. In nucleotide form, the sequence is TGTGCCAGCTCACCCCTCCGGGACAGCTATGGCTACACCTTC. Its protein product is CASSPLRDSYGYTF. Beyond the CDR3, the reference TRBV18 and TRBJ1-2 genes provide the residues; the full variable domain reads: NAGVMQNPRHLVRRRGQEARLRCSPMKGHSHVYWYRQLPEEGLKFMVYLQKENIIDESGMPKERFSAEFPKEGPSILRIQQVVRGDSAAYFCASSPLRDSYGYTFGSGTRLTVV.